Following are 19 T cell receptor beta chains from one sample sequenced in a study of T cell responses to AZD1222 COVID-19 vaccine. Profiling relied on immunoSEQ multiplex PCR, and the TCRdb table lists in-frame clones only, not all of them. The table lists about 180,000 clones, around 90% of them singletons. Specimen: peripheral blood, collected 28 days after the second AZD1222 dose. These receptors all stem from an adult who received the AZD1222 COVID-19 vaccine.

This sequence joins TRBV19 and TRBJ1-5; D remains unclear. This CDR3 is 13 amino acids long. Germline V gene lookup returns CDR1 LNHDA and CDR2 SQIVND (reference sequence). The V and J ends lost 2 bases and 4 bases respectively, with 6 bases between them. CDR3 nucleotides: TGTGCCAGTAGTATATTGGGGAATCAGCCCCAGCATTTT. Protein product: CASSILGNQPQHF. Based on the CDR3 plus reference TRBV19 and TRBJ1-5, the full variable domain is DGGITQSPKYLFRKEGQNVTLSCEQNLNHDAMYWYRQDPGQGLRLIYYSQIVNDFQKGDIAEGYSVSREKKESFPLTVTSAQKNPTAFYLCASSILGNQPQHFGDGTRLSIL.

The V and J genes are TRBV2 and TRBJ2-7, with 8 bases fitting TRBD2. This CDR3 contains 17 residues. With 7 bases clipped from V and 5 bases from J, the junction kept 19 bases outside the gene matches. Germline V gives CDR1 SNHLY, CDR2 FYNNEI. Here the CDR3 reads CASKALSGRPYKDEQYF. CDR3 nucleotides: TGTGCCAGCAAAGCTTTAAGCGGGAGACCCTATAAGGACGAGCAGTACTTC.

The rearrangement uses TRBV5-1 and TRBJ1-1; 8 nucleotides agree with TRBD1. The CDR3 length is 14 residues. V lost 7 bases, J lost 4 bases, and 9 bases stayed unmatched. Germline V lookup: CDR1 SGHRS, CDR2 YFSETQ. The chain's CDR3 is CASQTGAMGTEAFF. Here the CDR3 DNA reads TGCGCCAGCCAGACAGGGGCGATGGGCACTGAAGCTTTCTTT.

V and J are TRBV5-8 and TRBJ2-1, with 9 nucleotides matching TRBD2. Germline V CDR1 and CDR2: SGHTS, YDEGEE. The CDR3 is 18 residues long. The V and J ends lost 3 bases and 7 bases, in that order; junction bases with no gene match: 17. Here the CDR3 reads CASSWIPGLAGGPNEQFF. DNA of the CDR3: TGTGCCAGCAGCTGGATCCCCGGACTGGCGGGGGGGCCAAATGAGCAGTTCTTC.

This chain connects TRBV4-2 to TRBJ2-1; 14 nucleotides match TRBD2. The CDR3 runs 20 residues. Germline CDR1 LGHNA, CDR2 YNFKEQ. The V gene end was trimmed by 4 bases and the J gene end by 0 bases; junction bases not matched to a gene: 11. In DNA, the CDR3 is TGTGCCAGCAGCCCTGACGGGACTAGCGGGGGCAGGAGCTCCTACAATGAGCAGTTCTTC. As protein: CASSPDGTSGGRSSYNEQFF.

This chain uses TRBV11-2 with TRBJ2-1; no clear D. CDR1 SGHAT and CDR2 FQNNGV come from the germline V gene. The V gene lost 3 bases and the J gene lost 8 bases, with 8 bases spanning the gap. CDR3 length equals 12 residues. The CDR3 reads CASSFGWDEQFF. DNA for the CDR3: TGTGCCAGCAGCTTCGGCTGGGATGAGCAGTTCTTC.

The chain combines TRBV19 with TRBJ2-7; D call uncertain. Germline V gene sequence: CDR1 LNHDA, CDR2 SQIVND (reference sequence). Trimming stripped 8 bases from V and 2 bases from J, with 13 bases between. The CDR3 consists of 13 residues. CDR3 nucleotide sequence: TGTGCCAGTGCACTGGAGCGAACCTACGAGCAGTACTTC. It is translated as CASALERTYEQYF.

The chain carries TRBV4-2 and TRBJ2-3, with 8 bases aligning to TRBD2. CDR1 is LGHNA, CDR2 YNFKEQ, per germline. J was trimmed by 6 bases and V by 4 bases; bases with no gene match: 3. The length of the CDR3 is 13 residues. DNA of the CDR3: TGTGCCAGCAGCCGTAGACTAGCGGATACGCAGTATTTT. Translating gives CASSRRLADTQYF.

This chain joins TRBV7-2 and TRBJ1-4; D gene unclear. Germline CDR1 is SGHTA and CDR2 is FQGNSA. Trimming cost V 3 bases and J 7 bases, with 15 bases left between them. The CDR3 contains 15 residues. The CDR3 coding sequence is TGTGCCAGCAGCTTCTCGGCTAGGGTGGGTGAAAAACTGTTTTTT. Its protein product is CASSFSARVGEKLFF.

The gene calls are TRBV6-5 and TRBJ1-3; 7 nucleotides agree with TRBD1. V lost 0 bases, J lost 1 base, and 3 bases stayed unmatched. CDR1 and CDR2 from the germline V gene are MNHEY and SVGAGI. This CDR3 comprises 16 residues. The CDR3 sequence: CASSYSGTVSGNTIYF. Here the CDR3 DNA reads TGTGCCAGCAGTTACTCGGGGACAGTGTCTGGAAACACCATATATTTT.

The rearrangement links TRBV10-3 to TRBJ1-6; unclear D gene. The CDR3 contains 15 residues. Germline V lookup: CDR1 ENHRY, CDR2 SYGVKD. The V gene lost 4 bases and the J gene lost 5 bases, with 12 bases spanning the gap. The CDR3 DNA sequence: TGTGCCATCAGTGGAGGCAGGACTGATAATTCACCCCTCCACTTT. It encodes CAISGGRTDNSPLHF.

V is TRBV24-1 and J is TRBJ2-3; perhaps D is TRBD1 or TRBD2 (5 bases each). V lost 5 bases to trimming and J lost 7 bases, with 18 bases between them. This CDR3 spans 15 amino acids. Germline V gene lookup returns CDR1 KGHDR and CDR2 SFDVKD. The CDR3 nucleotides read TGTGCCACCAGTGTAGTGGGGTCGAGGGGAAATACGCAGTATTTT. Its protein product is CATSVVGSRGNTQYF.

The rearrangement links TRBV30 to TRBJ2-3, with TRBD2 matching over 13 bases. Germline V lookup: CDR1 GTSNPN, CDR2 SVGIG (reference sequence). V shed 5 bases and J 6 bases; nucleotides not matched to a gene: 5. The CDR3 runs 14 residues. In DNA, the CDR3 is TGTGCCTGGGGATGGACTAGCGGGGGTGATACGCAGTATTTT. It yields the protein CAWGWTSGGDTQYF.

The chain has TRBV10-3 and TRBJ2-1, with TRBD2 matching over 12 bases. CDR1 is ENHRY and CDR2 is SYGVKD in the germline V gene. V lost 4 bases and J lost 5; bases outside the gene matches: 9. The CDR3 length is 17 residues. Here the CDR3 reads CAISVGSGLAGDNEQFF. The CDR3 region has the DNA TGTGCCATCAGTGTGGGGTCGGGACTAGCGGGTGACAATGAGCAGTTCTTC.

The rearrangement uses TRBV5-4 and TRBJ2-3, with 7 positions matching TRBD1. With V trimmed by 4 bases and J by 6 bases, 11 bases remained unmatched. Germline CDR1 reads SGHNT; CDR2 reads YYREEE (reference sequence). This CDR3 is built from 15 residues. The CDR3 spells CASSARDRLGDTQYF. CDR3 DNA sequence: TGTGCCAGCAGCGCCCGGGACAGACTCGGGGATACGCAGTATTTT.

The chain couples TRBV7-6 to TRBJ2-7, with TRBD1 matching 9 bases. V lost 2 bases to trimming and J lost 3 bases; unmatched junction nucleotides: 5. The CDR3 loop spans 15 amino acids. Per germline, CDR1 SGHVS and CDR2 FNYEAQ. The CDR3, as DNA: TGTGCCAGCAGCTTAAGACAGGGGGAGAACTACGAGCAGTACTTC. Translating gives CASSLRQGENYEQYF.

The CDR3 region is CASSRRWPQHF. CDR3 nucleotides: TGTGCCAGCAGCAGAAGGTGGCCCCAGCATTTT. The V and J genes are TRBV21-1 and TRBJ1-5. TRBV21-1 has pseudogene status. CDR3 length equals 11 residues.

Here the CDR3 DNA reads TGCGCCAGCAGCCTCGGACAGGGAGGTTATGAAAAACTGTTTTTT. Protein product: CASSLGQGGYEKLFF. The chain carries TRBV4-1 and TRBJ1-4; 8 nucleotides agree with TRBD1. The CDR3 spans 15 residues. The V and J ends lost 4 bases and 6 bases, in that order; junction bases with no gene match: 7. The germline V gene has CDR1 MGHRA and CDR2 YSYEKL.

Concerning this clone: The junction does not match germline at one end; this may be a read error. V is TRBV12-3 or TRBV12-4 and J is TRBJ1-2, with 7 bases aligning to TRBD1. This CDR3 is built from 11 residues. CDR3 amino acids: CASSSVGTVVF. The CDR3 DNA follows: TGTGCCAGCAGCTCCGTCGGGACAGTCGTATTC.